This T cell receptor (beta chain) was recorded in a study of cytomegalovirus exposure and HLA in healthy donors. Study-wide points: V- and J-gene trimming of TCR beta was linked (in a later analysis) to a missense DCLRE1C variant. Follow-up analysis seemed to connect common viral pathogens with several of the most significant clusters identified.

V was trimmed by 1 base and J by 0 bases, leaving 7 bases between them. Germline V lookup: CDR1 MNHNS, CDR2 SASEGT. There are 14 residues in the CDR3. Remarks on this clone: The antigen remains unidentified.

Researchers ran the PCR with 60 Vbeta and 13 Jbeta primers. In the authors' methods: Counted up in a later analysis, unique TCR beta chains came to approximately 83 million, with about 9.9 million shared. Here immunoSEQ multiplex PCR was the method, and the copy in TCRdb shows in-frame clones only, minus some. V, J and clone size are those of that table, while D and trimming were read from the DNA. The sample gives hundreds of thousands of clones, about two thirds of which show up once; about 2.5% is in the top ten. Input material: PBMCs. This chain uses TRBV6-1 with TRBJ2-7; tentatively, D is TRBD1 (6 bases). The sequence was collected from a man aged 35-49 years in good health and CMV-seropositive. DNA for the CDR3: TGTGCCAGCAGTGAAGACAGGGCCTCCTACGAGCAGTACTTC. Translation gives CASSEDRASYEQYF.